Listed here are 21 T cell receptor beta chains from one sample, sequenced in a study of CD8 T cells in Susac syndrome. With random hexamers, 0.5 to 1 ug RNA was reverse transcribed. TCRdb redid the calling of the immunoSEQ multiplex PCR reads with MiXCR, one entry per CDR3 protein. The sample consists of 150,000 to 180,000 distinct CDR3 sequences, roughly 96% of them appearing once. The source material was CD8+ T cells from PBMCs. These receptors were collected from a human donor with multiple sclerosis.

The chain links TRBV3-1 to TRBJ2-3; TRBD1 matches 8 bases. CDR3 length equals 16 residues. V was clipped by 3 bases and J by 1 base; unmatched bases: 6. Germline loops: CDR1 LGHDT, CDR2 YNNKEL (reference sequence). CDR3 sequence (DNA): TGTGCCAGCAGCCACCCACAGGGGGTGGGCACAGATACGCAGTATTTT. Its protein is CASSHPQGVGTDTQYF.

The gene calls are TRBV27 and TRBJ2-3; D perhaps matches TRBD2 (6 bases). CDR3 length: 16 amino acids. The germline V gene encodes CDR1 MNHEY and CDR2 SMNVEV (reference sequence). The germline V and J ends were trimmed by 2 bases and 5 bases, with 17 bases remaining between them. The CDR3 region has the DNA TGTGCCAGCAGTTTACTGGGGACTCAGCACATAGATACGCAGTATTTT. Its translation: CASSLLGTQHIDTQYF.

The chain joins TRBV13 to TRBJ2-2; D is ambiguous. CDR1 is PRHDT and CDR2 is FYEKMQ in the germline V gene (reference sequence). With 3 bases removed from V and 6 bases from J, the gap between germline ends came to 8 bases. The CDR3 covers 13 residues. In DNA, the CDR3 is TGTGCCAGCAGCTTTGGATTAGCCGGGGAGCTGTTTTTT. Its protein product is CASSFGLAGELFF.

The chain joins TRBV13 to TRBJ1-3; D remains ambiguous. Looked up from germline, CDR1 is PRHDT and CDR2 is FYEKMQ (reference sequence). V shed 4 bases and J shed 2 bases, with 12 bases lying between them. The CDR3 extends over 15 amino acids. The CDR3 DNA follows: TGTGCCAGCAGCTCGAGCAGAATTCCTGGAAACACCATATATTTT. The encoded protein is CASSSSRIPGNTIYF.

The J gene is TRBJ2-7, the V gene TRBV7-2; 7 bases map to TRBD2. Per the germline V gene, CDR1 is SGHTA and CDR2 is FQGNSA. CDR3 length: 13 amino acids. J lost 3 bases, V lost 4 bases, and 3 bases had no gene match. CDR3 sequence (DNA): TGTGCCAGCAGCTGGGACTACCTCTACGAGCAGTACGTC. It codes for CASSWDYLYEQYV.

The V call is TRBV3-1, the J call TRBJ2-1; 10 bases align to TRBD2. The V gene end was trimmed by 1 base and the J gene end by 6 bases; junction bases not matched to a gene: 18. The CDR3 contains 20 residues. Germline V gene data show CDR1 as LGHDT and CDR2 as YNNKEL (reference sequence). For the CDR3, the DNA is TGTGCCAGCAGCCAAGTCCTGCTTGCTATGAGCGGGGGGGCTTCCAATGAGCAGTTCTTC. Protein product: CASSQVLLAMSGGASNEQFF.

V gene TRBV20-1 combines with J gene TRBJ2-3; TRBD2 agrees at 11 bases. The length of the CDR3 is 16 residues. CDR1 is DFQATT and CDR2 is SNEGSKA in the germline V gene (reference sequence). J was trimmed by 0 bases and V by 5 bases; bases with no gene match: 7. The CDR3 sequence is CSASVGLAASTDTQYF. DNA for the CDR3: TGCAGTGCTTCCGTGGGACTAGCGGCAAGCACAGATACGCAGTATTTT.

The chain couples TRBV2 to TRBJ2-1, with unresolved D. Germline assignment: CDR1 SNHLY and CDR2 FYNNEI. V was shortened by 4 bases and J by 7 bases, with 14 bases between the two germline ends. The CDR3 sequence is 14 residues long. CDR3 sequence (DNA): TGTGCCAGCAGTGCCCCGGGCCGCAGGAATGAGCAGTTCTTC. This codes for CASSAPGRRNEQFF.

This chain uses TRBV4-1 with TRBJ2-1, with TRBD1 identical over 7 bases. CDR1 MGHRA and CDR2 YSYEKL come from the germline V gene. The CDR3 contains 15 residues. The ends lost 4 bases at V and 8 bases at J; junction bases unmatched: 11. Written as DNA, the CDR3 is TGCGCCAGCAGCCTGTCTGCAGGGGGTTATGATGAGCAGTTCTTC. Translation: CASSLSAGGYDEQFF.

Only one count was recorded for this clonotype. The V call is TRBV20-1, the J call TRBJ1-1; no clear D gene. Germline CDR1 reads DFQATT; CDR2 reads SNEGSKA (reference sequence). The CDR3 covers 15 residues. With 3 bases removed from V and 1 base from J, the gap between germline ends came to 15 bases. CDR3 in DNA: TGCAGTGCTAGTGGGCGGAGATCATGGAACACTGAAGCTTTCTTT. Translated, it gives CSASGRRSWNTEAFF.

This sequence joins TRBV30 and TRBJ1-2, with D hard to call. The CDR3 loop spans 11 amino acids. Germline-derived CDR1 and CDR2 are GTSNPN and SVGIG (reference sequence). Trimming cost V 5 bases and J 6 bases, with 10 bases left between them. The CDR3 DNA is TGTGCCTGGTCACAGCTCCATGGCTACACCTTC. The encoded protein is CAWSQLHGYTF.

The chain combines TRBV20-1 with TRBJ2-5; maybe TRBD1 (5 bases). This CDR3 has 16 amino acids. V was pared by 3 bases and J by 2 bases, with 19 bases between. Germline-derived CDR1 and CDR2 are DFQATT and SNEGSKA (reference sequence). The CDR3 DNA reads TGCAGTGCTAGGGCTCCCCTACGACAGTCACAAGAGACCCAGTACTTC. It yields the protein CSARAPLRQSQETQYF.

The V and J genes are TRBV12-3 or TRBV12-4 and TRBJ2-5; no reliable D call. Trimming took off 1 base at V and 1 base at J, with 10 bases between the two ends. This CDR3 comprises 15 residues. CDR3 DNA sequence: TGTGCCAGCAGTTTAGGGATCGCAGGCCAAGAGACCCAGTACTTC. It encodes CASSLGIAGQETQYF.

The CDR3 bases are TGTGCCAGCAGCCCCCCCGAGTCGGTCGAGCAGTACGTC. Protein sequence: CASSPPESVEQYV. This chain links TRBV12-3 or TRBV12-4 with TRBJ2-7; D not resolved. There are 13 residues in the CDR3. Trimming took off 6 bases at V and 6 bases at J, with 15 bases between the two ends.

The chain combines TRBV29-1 with TRBJ2-3, with 10 positions matching TRBD1. The CDR3 consists of 14 residues. Germline assignment: CDR1 SQVTM and CDR2 ANQGSEA. The V segment lost 7 bases and the J segment 4 bases; nucleotides outside the gene matches: 8. The CDR3 loop reads CSGRTGGFADTQYF. CDR3 nucleotides: TGCAGCGGGCGGACAGGGGGGTTTGCAGATACGCAGTATTTT.

The genes are TRBV12-3 or TRBV12-4 and TRBJ1-1; no clear D. There are 14 residues in the CDR3. The V end was cut by 6 bases, the J end by 7 bases, with 18 bases between. In nucleotides, the CDR3 is TGTGCCAGCAGACCCGGGCCATCCCAGCATGAAGCTTTCTTT. Its translation is CASRPGPSQHEAFF.

This chain joins TRBV27 and TRBJ2-7; D not certain. The V and J ends lost 5 bases and 0 bases respectively, with 8 bases between them. The length of the CDR3 is 13 residues. Germline CDR1 MNHEY, CDR2 SMNVEV (reference sequence). The DNA of the CDR3 is TGTGCCAGCAGTCCTTCCCCCTCCTACGAGCAGTACTTC. Translated, it gives CASSPSPSYEQYF.

The chain uses TRBV29-1 and TRBJ1-2; perhaps TRBD1 as D (5 bases). V was pared by 5 bases and J by 4 bases, with 23 bases between. Germline-derived CDR1 and CDR2 are SQVTM and ANQGSEA. The CDR3 runs 16 residues. The CDR3 protein is CSVRGRDPLLPYGYTF. DNA of the CDR3: TGCAGCGTTCGGGGCAGGGACCCCCTATTGCCCTATGGCTACACCTTC.

The rearrangement links TRBV30 to TRBJ2-7; D is uncertain. CDR3 length: 12 residues. Germline CDR1 and CDR2: GTSNPN and SVGIG (reference sequence). With 4 bases removed from V and 2 bases from J, the gap between germline ends came to 9 bases. The CDR3 reads CAWKNSPYEQYF. The CDR3 nucleotides are TGTGCCTGGAAGAACAGTCCCTACGAGCAGTACTTC. Using reference TRBV30 and TRBJ2-7 for the parts outside the CDR3, the full variable domain is SQTIHQWPATLVQPVGSPLSLECTVEGTSNPNLYWYRQAAGRGLQLLFYSVGIGQISSEVPQNLSASRPQDRQFILSSKKLLLSDSGFYLCAWKNSPYEQYFGPGTRLTVT.

The chain employs TRBV7-8 and TRBJ1-1; no reliable D call. V shed 5 bases and J shed 11 bases, with 18 bases lying between them. From germline, CDR1 is SGHVS and CDR2 FQNEAQ. CDR3 length equals 13 residues. The CDR3 here is CASSQVGSEEAFF. CDR3 bases: TGTGCCAGCAGCCAAGTTGGGTCAGAGGAGGCTTTCTTT.

This clonotype was found once. This rearrangement joins TRBV12-3 or TRBV12-4 to TRBJ1-6; no clear D. V was shortened by 5 bases and J by 9 bases, with 11 bases between the two germline ends. This CDR3 is 13 amino acids long. The CDR3 nucleotides are TGTGCCAGCAGTGGCTCGCGGGGTTCACCCCTCCACTTT. Its protein is CASSGSRGSPLHF.